This T cell receptor (beta chain) was obtained from a study of long-term antiretroviral therapy in people with HIV. Study-level results: Data on ART adherence, viral resistance or therapy changes were unavailable. CDR3 lengths in HIV samples spanned a narrower range than controls.

They ran version v3.0 of the immunoSEQ assay at survey level. Using immunoSEQ multiplex PCR, the repertoire was profiled, and TCRdb retains in-frame clones only, with some absent. This sample yields about 24,000 clones, of which roughly 80% are seen a single time; 23% belongs to the top ten. Each donor had at least one pre-ART and at least two post-ART PBMC samples. The CDR3 extends over 15 amino acids. The trim removed 4 bases at V and 8 bases at J, leaving 8 bases unmatched. The germline V gene encodes CDR1 SGHRS and CDR2 YFSETQ. A word on this clone: The antigen remains unidentified.

The rearrangement joins TRBV5-1 to TRBJ2-1; 11 bases are shared with TRBD2. The source material was unsorted PBMCs, sampled 0.4 years after starting antiretroviral therapy. The TCR sequence derives from a man aged 50 or older with HIV. Here the CDR3 DNA reads TGCGCCAGCAGCCCATTAGCGGGGGGGCCCTATGAGCAGTTCTTC. Its protein is CASSPLAGGPYEQFF.